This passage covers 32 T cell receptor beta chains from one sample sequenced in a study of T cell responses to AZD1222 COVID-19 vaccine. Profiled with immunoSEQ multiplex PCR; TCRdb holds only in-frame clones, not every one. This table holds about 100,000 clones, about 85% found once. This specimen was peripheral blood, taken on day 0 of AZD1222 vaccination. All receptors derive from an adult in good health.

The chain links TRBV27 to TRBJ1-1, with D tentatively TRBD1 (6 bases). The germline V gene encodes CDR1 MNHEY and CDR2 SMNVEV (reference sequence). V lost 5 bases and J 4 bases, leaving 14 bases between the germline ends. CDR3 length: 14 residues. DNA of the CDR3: TGTGCCAGCAGTCTCCAACTACAGGGCACTGAAGCTTTCTTT. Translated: CASSLQLQGTEAFF.

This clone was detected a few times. In DNA form, the CDR3 reads TGCGCCAGCAGCGTAAATGGACAGAACTCCTACGAGCAGTACTTC. This gives the protein CASSVNGQNSYEQYF. This chain uses TRBV5-1 with TRBJ2-7, with a possible D match to TRBD1 (6 bases). Germline V gene data show CDR1 as SGHRS and CDR2 as YFSETQ. This CDR3 spans 15 amino acids. V was trimmed by 4 bases and J by 0 bases, leaving 14 bases between them. The full variable domain, rest sourced from reference TRBV5-1 and TRBJ2-7, is KAGVTQTPRYLIKTRGQQVTLSCSPISGHRSVSWYQQTPGQGLQFLFEYFSETQRNKGNFPGRFSGRQFSNSRSEMNVSTLELGDSALYLCASSVNGQNSYEQYFGPGTRLTVT.

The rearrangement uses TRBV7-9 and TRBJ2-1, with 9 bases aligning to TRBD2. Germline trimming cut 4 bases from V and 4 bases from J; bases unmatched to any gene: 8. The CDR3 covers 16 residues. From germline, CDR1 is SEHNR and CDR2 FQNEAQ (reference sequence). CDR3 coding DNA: TGTGCCAGCAGCTCGATATCACTAGCGGGTTACAATGAGCAGTTCTTC. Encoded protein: CASSSISLAGYNEQFF.

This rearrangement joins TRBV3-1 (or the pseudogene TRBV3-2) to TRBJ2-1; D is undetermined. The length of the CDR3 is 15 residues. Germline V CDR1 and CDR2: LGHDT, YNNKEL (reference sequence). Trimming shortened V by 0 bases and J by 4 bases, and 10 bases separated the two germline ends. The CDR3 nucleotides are TGTGCCAGCAGCCAAGATAAGTCAGAGTACAATGAGCAGTTCTTC. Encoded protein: CASSQDKSEYNEQFF.

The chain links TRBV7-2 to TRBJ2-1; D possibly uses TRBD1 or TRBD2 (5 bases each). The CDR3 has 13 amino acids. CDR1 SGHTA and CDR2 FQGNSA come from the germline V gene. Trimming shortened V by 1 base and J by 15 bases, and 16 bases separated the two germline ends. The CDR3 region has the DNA TGTGCCAGCAGCTTAGGGGGGAGAGTTCCAGGGTTCTTC. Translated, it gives CASSLGGRVPGFF.

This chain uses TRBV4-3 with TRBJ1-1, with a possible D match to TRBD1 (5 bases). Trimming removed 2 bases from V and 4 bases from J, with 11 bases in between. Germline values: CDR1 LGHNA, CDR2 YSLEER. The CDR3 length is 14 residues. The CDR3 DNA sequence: TGCGCCAGCAGCCAAAGTGGGGGGGTCACTGAAGCTTTCTTT. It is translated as CASSQSGGVTEAFF.

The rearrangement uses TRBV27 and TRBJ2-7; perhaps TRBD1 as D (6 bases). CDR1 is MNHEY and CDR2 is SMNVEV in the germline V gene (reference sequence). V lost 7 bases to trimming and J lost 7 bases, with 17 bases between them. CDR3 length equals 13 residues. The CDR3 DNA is TGTGCCAGCAAGCAAAGGGGGACCGGTGAGCAGTACTTC. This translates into CASKQRGTGEQYF.

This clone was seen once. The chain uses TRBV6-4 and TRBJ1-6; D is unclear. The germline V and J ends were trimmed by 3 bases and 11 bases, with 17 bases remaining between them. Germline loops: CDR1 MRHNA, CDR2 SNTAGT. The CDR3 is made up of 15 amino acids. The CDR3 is CASSDSSGGYTPLHF. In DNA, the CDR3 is TGTGCCAGCAGTGATTCGTCGGGCGGATACACACCCCTCCACTTT.

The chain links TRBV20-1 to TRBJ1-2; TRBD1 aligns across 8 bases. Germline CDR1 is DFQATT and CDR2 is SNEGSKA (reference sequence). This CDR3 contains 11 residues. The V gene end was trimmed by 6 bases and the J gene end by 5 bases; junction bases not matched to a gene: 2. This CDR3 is CSARTGYGYTF. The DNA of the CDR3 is TGCAGTGCGAGGACAGGGTATGGCTACACCTTC.

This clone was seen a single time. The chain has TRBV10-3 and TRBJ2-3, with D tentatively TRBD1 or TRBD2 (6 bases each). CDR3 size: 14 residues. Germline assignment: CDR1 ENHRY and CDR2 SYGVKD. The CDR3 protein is CVTLTGASTDTQYF. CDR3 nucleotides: TGTGTCACTCTTACGGGGGCAAGCACAGATACGCAGTATTTT.

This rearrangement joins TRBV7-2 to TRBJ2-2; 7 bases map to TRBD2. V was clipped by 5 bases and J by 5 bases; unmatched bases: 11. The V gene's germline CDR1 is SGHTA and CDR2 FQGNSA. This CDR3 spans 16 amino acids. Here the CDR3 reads CASSPSSGRKTGELFF. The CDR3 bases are TGTGCCAGCAGCCCCTCTAGCGGAAGAAAAACCGGGGAGCTGTTTTTT. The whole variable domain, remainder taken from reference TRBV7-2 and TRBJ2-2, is GAGVSQSPSNKVTEKGKDVELRCDPISGHTALYWYRQSLGQGLEFLIYFQGNSAPDKSGLPSDRFSAERTGGSVSTLTIQRTQQEDSAVYLCASSPSSGRKTGELFFGEGSRLTVL.

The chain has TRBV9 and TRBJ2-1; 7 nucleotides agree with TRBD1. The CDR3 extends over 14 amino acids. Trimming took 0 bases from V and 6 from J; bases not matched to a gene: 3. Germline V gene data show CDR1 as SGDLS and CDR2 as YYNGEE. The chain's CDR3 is CASSVGDRRNEQFF. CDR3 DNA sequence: TGTGCCAGCAGCGTAGGGGACAGACGCAATGAGCAGTTCTTC.

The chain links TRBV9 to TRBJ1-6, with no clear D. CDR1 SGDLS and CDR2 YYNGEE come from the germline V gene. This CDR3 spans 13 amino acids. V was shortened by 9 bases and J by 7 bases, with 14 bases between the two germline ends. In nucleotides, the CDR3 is TGTGCCACCTCCAGACCTCCAAATTCACCCCTCCACTTT. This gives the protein CATSRPPNSPLHF.

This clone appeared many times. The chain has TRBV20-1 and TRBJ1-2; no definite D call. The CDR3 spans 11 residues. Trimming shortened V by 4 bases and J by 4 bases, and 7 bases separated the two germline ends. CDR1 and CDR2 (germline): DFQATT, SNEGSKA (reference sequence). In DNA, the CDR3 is TGCAGTGCTATCGGACCCTATGGCTACACCTTC. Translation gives CSAIGPYGYTF.

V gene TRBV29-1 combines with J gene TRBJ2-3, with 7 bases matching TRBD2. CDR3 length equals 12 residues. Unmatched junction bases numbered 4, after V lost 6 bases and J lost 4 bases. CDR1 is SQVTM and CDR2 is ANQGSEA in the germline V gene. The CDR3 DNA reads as TGCAGCGTCCGGGACTACGCAGATACGCAGTATTTT. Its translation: CSVRDYADTQYF.

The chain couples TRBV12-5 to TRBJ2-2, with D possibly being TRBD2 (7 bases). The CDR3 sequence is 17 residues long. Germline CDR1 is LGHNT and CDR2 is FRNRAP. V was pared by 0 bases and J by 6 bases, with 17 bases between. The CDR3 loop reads CASGLVLGRGAPGELFF. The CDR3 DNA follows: TGTGCTAGTGGTTTGGTACTTGGCCGGGGGGCCCCCGGGGAGCTGTTTTTT.

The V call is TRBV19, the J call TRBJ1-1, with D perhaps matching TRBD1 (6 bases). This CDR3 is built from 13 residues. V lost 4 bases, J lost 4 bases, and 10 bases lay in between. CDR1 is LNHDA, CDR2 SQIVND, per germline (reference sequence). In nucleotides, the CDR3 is TGTGCCAGTAGTAGGGGGGGGCCCACTGAAGCTTTCTTT. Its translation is CASSRGGPTEAFF.

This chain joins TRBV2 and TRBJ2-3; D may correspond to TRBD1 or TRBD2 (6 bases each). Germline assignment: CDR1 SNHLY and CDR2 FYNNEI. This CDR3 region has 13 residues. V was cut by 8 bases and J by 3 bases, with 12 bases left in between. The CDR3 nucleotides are TGTGCCAGCCTACGAGGGGGGACAGATACGCAGTATTTT. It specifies CASLRGGTDTQYF.

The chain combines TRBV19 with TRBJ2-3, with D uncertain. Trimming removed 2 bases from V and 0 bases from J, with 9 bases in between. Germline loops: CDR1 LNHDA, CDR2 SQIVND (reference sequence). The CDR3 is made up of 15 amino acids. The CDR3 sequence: CASSISPASTDTQYF. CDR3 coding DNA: TGTGCCAGTAGTATAAGTCCGGCTAGCACAGATACGCAGTATTTT.

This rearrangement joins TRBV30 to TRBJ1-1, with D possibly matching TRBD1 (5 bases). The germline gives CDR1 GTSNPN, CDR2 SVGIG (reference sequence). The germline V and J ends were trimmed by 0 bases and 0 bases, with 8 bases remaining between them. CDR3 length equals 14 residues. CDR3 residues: CAWSVLGVNTEAFF. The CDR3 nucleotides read TGTGCCTGGAGTGTACTAGGGGTGAACACTGAAGCTTTCTTT.

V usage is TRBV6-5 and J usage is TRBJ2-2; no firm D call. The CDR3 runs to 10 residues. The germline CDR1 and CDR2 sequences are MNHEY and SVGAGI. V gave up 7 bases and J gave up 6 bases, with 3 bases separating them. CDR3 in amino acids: CASKAGELFF. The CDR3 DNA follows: TGTGCCAGCAAGGCCGGGGAGCTGTTTTTT.

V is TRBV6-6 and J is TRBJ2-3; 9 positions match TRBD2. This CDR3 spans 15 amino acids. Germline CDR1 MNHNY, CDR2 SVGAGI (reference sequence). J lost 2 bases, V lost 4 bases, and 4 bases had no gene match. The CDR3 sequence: CASSFLAGDTDTQYF. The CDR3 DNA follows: TGTGCCAGCAGTTTTTTAGCGGGAGACACAGATACGCAGTATTTT.

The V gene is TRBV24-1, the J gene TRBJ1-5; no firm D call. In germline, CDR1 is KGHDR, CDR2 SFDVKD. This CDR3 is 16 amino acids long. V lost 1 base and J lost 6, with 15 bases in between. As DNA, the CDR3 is TGTGCCACCAGTGATTTACCCAGTTGGGGAAGTCAGCCCCAGCATTTT. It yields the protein CATSDLPSWGSQPQHF.

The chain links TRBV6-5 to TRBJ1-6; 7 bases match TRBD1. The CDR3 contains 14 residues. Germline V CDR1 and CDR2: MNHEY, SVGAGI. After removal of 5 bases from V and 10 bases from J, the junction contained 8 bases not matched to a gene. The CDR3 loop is CASSSRDRRSPLHF. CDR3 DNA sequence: TGTGCCAGCAGTAGCAGGGACAGACGGTCACCCCTCCACTTT.

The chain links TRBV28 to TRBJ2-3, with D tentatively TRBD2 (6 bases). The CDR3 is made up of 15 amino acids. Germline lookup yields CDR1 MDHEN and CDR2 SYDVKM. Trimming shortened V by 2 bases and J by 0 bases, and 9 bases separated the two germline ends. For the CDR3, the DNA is TGTGCCAGCAGTTTACCGGGGACTAGCACAGATACGCAGTATTTT. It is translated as CASSLPGTSTDTQYF.

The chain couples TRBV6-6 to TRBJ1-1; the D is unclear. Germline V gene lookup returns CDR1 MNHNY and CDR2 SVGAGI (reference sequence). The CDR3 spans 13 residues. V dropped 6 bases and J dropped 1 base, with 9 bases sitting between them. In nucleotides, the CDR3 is TGTGCCAGCAGCTGGGAGGGGAACACTGAAGCTTTCTTT. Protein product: CASSWEGNTEAFF.

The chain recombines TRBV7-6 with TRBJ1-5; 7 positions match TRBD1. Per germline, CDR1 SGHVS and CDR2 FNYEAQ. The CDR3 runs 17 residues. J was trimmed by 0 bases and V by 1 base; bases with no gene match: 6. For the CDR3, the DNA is TGTGCCAGCAGCTTAGGGGACAGAGAATATAGCAATCAGCCCCAGCATTTT. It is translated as CASSLGDREYSNQPQHF.

The CDR3 DNA is TGTGCCAGTAGTAGGATCTCCCCCGGGAGTGGTCTCACCAATCAGCCCCAGCATTTT. Its translation: CASSRISPGSGLTNQPQHF. The gene calls are TRBV19 and TRBJ1-5; no firm D call. CDR1 and CDR2 (germline): LNHDA, SQIVND (reference sequence). The length of the CDR3 is 19 residues. Between the trimmed V and J ends, which lost 4 bases and 3 bases, there was a span of 25 bases. The entire variable domain, with the rest obtained from reference TRBV19 and TRBJ1-5, is as follows: DGGITQSPKYLFRKEGQNVTLSCEQNLNHDAMYWYRQDPGQGLRLIYYSQIVNDFQKGDIAEGYSVSREKKESFPLTVTSAQKNPTAFYLCASSRISPGSGLTNQPQHFGDGTRLSIL.

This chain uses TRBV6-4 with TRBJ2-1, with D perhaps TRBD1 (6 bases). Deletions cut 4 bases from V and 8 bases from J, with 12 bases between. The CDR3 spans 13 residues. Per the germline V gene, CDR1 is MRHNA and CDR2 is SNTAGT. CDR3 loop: CASSVSYRDEQFF. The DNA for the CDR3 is TGTGCCAGCAGTGTCTCATACAGGGATGAGCAGTTCTTC.

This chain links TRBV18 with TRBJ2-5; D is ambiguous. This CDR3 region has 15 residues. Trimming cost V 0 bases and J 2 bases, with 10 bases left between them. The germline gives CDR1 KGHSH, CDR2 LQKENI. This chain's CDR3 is CASSPPDQPQETQYF. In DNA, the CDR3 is TGTGCCAGCTCACCACCGGATCAGCCTCAAGAGACCCAGTACTTC. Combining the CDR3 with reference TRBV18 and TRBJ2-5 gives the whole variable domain NAGVMQNPRHLVRRRGQEARLRCSPMKGHSHVYWYRQLPEEGLKFMVYLQKENIIDESGMPKERFSAEFPKEGPSILRIQQVVRGDSAAYFCASSPPDQPQETQYFGPGTRLLVL.

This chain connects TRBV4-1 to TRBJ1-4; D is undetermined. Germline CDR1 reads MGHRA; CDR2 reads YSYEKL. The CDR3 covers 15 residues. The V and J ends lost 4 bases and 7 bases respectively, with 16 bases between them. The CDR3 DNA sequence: TGCGCCAGCAGCCTCCAGGAATGGCAAAGTGAAAAACTGTTTTTT. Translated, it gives CASSLQEWQSEKLFF.

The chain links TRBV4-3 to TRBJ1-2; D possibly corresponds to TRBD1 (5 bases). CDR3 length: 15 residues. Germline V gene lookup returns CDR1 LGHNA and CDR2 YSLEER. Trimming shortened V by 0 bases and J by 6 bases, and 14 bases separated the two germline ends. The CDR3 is CASSQDRGAGNGYTF. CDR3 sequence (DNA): TGCGCCAGCAGCCAAGATCGTGGGGCTGGAAATGGCTACACCTTC.